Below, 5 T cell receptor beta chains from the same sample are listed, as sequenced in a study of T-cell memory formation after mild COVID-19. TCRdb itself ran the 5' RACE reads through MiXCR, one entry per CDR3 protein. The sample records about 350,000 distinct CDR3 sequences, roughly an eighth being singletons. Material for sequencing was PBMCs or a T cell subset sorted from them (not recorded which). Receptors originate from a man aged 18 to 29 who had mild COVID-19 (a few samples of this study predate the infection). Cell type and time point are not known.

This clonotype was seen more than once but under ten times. CDR3 loop: CASSFTGRTDTQYF. CDR3 DNA sequence: TGTGCCAGCAGCTTCACAGGACGCACAGATACGCAGTATTTT. The chain recombines TRBV5-6 with TRBJ2-3; D is perhaps TRBD1 (5 bases). Trimming cost V 2 bases and J 1 base, with 8 bases left between them. The CDR3 contains 14 residues. In germline, CDR1 is SGHDT, CDR2 YYEEEE. Based on the CDR3 plus reference TRBV5-6 and TRBJ2-3, the full variable domain is DAGVTQSPTHLIKTRGQQVTLRCSPKSGHDTVSWYQQALGQGPQFIFQYYEEEERQRGNFPDRFSGHQFPNYSSELNVNALLLGDSALYLCASSFTGRTDTQYFGPGTRLTVL.

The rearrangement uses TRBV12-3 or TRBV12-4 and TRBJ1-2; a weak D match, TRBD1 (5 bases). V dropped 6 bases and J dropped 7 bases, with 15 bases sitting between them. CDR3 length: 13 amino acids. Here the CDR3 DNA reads TGTGCCAGCAGGCCCGGGGCCTTCCGTGGCTACACCTTC. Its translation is CASRPGAFRGYTF.

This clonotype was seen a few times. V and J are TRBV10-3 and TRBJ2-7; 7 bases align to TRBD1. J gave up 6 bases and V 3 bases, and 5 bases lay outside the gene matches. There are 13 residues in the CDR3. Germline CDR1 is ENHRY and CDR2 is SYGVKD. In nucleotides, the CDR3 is TGTGCCATCAGTGAAGAGGGGGCAAGCGAGCAGTACGTC. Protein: CAISEEGASEQYV.

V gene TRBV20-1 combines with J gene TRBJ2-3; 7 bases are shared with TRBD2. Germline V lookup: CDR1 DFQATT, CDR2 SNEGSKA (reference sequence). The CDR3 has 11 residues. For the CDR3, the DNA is TGCAGCCTTGGGAGGGTCGGTACGCAGTATTTT. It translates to CSLGRVGTQYF.

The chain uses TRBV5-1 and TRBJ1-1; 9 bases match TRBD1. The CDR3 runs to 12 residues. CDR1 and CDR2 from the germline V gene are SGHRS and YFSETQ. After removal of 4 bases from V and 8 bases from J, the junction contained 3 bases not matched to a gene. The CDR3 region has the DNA TGCGCCAGCAGCCACGGACAGGGGGAAGCTTTCTTT. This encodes CASSHGQGEAFF.